What follows is one T cell receptor (beta chain) and its context. Antigen specificity is unknown. The study ran its PCR with 60 Vbeta and 13 Jbeta primers. The repertoire was sequenced with immunoSEQ multiplex PCR; TCRdb's copy has only in-frame clones and lacks some. The sample carries more than 150,000 clones, 79% recorded once. The entry originates in a study of cytomegalovirus exposure and HLA in healthy donors. Study at large: Out of 398 genotyped donors, less than 90% belonged to the Caucasian-associated ancestry cluster.

This CDR3 comprises 13 residues. Trimming removed 4 bases at V and 11 bases at J, with 17 bases between. The V gene's germline CDR1 is SGHTA and CDR2 FQGNSA. Study-level points and caveats: From TCR beta sequences, most subjects' HLA-A and HLA-B alleles were reportedly predicted accurately. Being productive about 87% or about 30% of the time was typical of most TCR beta V segments in an earlier analysis.

This clonotype originated in a girl aged 5-17 years in good health and CMV-seropositive. The rearrangement links TRBV7-2 to TRBJ1-1; D is unresolved. The sequenced sample was PBMCs. The CDR3 DNA reads as TGTGCCAGCAGCTCCAGTATTGAGGGAAGGGCTTTCTTT. Its translation is CASSSSIEGRAFF.